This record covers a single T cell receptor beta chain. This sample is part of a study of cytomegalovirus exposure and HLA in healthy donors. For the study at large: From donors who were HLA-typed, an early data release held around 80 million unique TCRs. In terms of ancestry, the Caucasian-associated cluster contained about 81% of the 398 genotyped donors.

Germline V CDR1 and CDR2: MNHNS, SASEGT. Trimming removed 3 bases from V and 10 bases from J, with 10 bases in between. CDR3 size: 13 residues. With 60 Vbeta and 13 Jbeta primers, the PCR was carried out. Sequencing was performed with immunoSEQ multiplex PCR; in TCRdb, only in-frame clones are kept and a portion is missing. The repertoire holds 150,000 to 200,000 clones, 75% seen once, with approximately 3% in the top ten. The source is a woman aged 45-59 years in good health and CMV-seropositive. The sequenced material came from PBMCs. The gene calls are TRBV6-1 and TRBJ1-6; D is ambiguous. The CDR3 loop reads CASSDGPRSPLHF. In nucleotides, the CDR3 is TGTGCCAGCAGTGATGGGCCCAGATCACCCCTCCACTTT.